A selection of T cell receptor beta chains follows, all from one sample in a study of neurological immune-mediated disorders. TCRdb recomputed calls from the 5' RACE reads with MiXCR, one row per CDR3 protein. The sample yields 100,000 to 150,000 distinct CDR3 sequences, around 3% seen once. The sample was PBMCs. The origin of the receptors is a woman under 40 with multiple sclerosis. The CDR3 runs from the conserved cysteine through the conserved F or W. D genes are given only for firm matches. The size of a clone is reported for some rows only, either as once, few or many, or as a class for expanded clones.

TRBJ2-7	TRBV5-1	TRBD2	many	CASSRTATLAGDEQYF	TGCGCCAGCAGCAGGACGGCTACACTAGCGGGAGACGAGCAGTACTTC
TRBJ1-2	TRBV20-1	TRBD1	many	CSARPRTGGYGYTF	TGCAGTGCTAGACCCCGGACAGGGGGCTATGGCTACACCTTC
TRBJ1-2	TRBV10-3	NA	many	CAISGPDPGRGLYGYTF	TGTGCCATCAGTGGCCCCGACCCGGGACGAGGCCTCTATGGCTACACCTTC
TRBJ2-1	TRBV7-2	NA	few	CASSLVGSSSYNEQFF	TGTGCCAGCAGCTTAGTCGGGTCTTCTTCATACAATGAGCAGTTCTTC
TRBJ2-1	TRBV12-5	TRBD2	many	CASGNLAGGPHEQFF	TGTGCTAGTGGTAACCTAGCGGGAGGGCCCCATGAGCAGTTCTTC
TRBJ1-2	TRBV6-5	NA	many	CASRFDYGYTF	TGTGCCAGCAGATTCGACTATGGCTACACCTTC
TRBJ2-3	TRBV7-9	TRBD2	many	CASRTSGRNTDTQYF	TGTGCCAGCAGAACTAGCGGGAGGAACACAGATACGCAGTATTTT
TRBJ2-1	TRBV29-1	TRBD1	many	CSVTGTGIYNEQFF	TGCAGCGTGACCGGGACAGGGATTTACAATGAGCAGTTCTTC
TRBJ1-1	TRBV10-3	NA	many	CAATEGNTEAFF	TGTGCCGCGACAGAGGGGAACACTGAAGCTTTCTTT
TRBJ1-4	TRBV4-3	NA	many	CASSLLLADNEKLFF	TGCGCCAGCAGCCTCCTATTGGCAGATAATGAAAAACTGTTTTTT
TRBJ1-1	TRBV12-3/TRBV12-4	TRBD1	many	CASSRRDRDTEAFF	TGTGCCAGCAGCCGCCGGGACAGGGACACTGAAGCTTTCTTT
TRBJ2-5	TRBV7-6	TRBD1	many	CASSPRDSQETQYF	TGTGCCAGCAGCCCCCGGGACAGTCAAGAGACCCAGTACTTC
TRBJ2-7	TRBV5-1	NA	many	CASSLDSGQYF	TGCGCCAGCAGCTTGGACTCAGGGCAGTACTTC
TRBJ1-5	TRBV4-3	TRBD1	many	CASSLGTGWNQPQHF	TGCGCCAGCAGCCTGGGGACAGGGTGGAATCAGCCCCAGCATTTT
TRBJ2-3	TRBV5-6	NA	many	CASSPTITDTQYF	TGTGCCAGCAGCCCGACAATCACAGATACGCAGTATTTT
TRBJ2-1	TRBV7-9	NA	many	CASSWDNNEQFF	TGTGCCAGCAGCTGGGACAACAATGAGCAGTTCTTC
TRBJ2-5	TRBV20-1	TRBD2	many	CSATETSGGTQYF	TGCAGTGCTACCGAGACTAGCGGAGGGACCCAGTACTTC
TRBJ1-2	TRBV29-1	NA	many	CSARKTNYGYTF	TGCAGCGCTAGAAAGACTAACTATGGCTACACCTTC
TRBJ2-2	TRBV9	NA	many	CASSVEHQNTGELFF	TGTGCCAGCAGCGTAGAACACCAGAACACCGGGGAGCTGTTTTTT
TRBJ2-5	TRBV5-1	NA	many	CASSLGAFQETQYF	TGCGCCAGCAGCTTGGGGGCGTTCCAAGAGACCCAGTACTTC
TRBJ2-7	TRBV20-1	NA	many	CSARGRLSAYEQYF	TGCAGTGCTAGAGGGCGGCTTTCTGCCTACGAGCAGTACTTC
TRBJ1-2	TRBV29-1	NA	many	CSVEWEENNYGYTF	TGCAGCGTTGAATGGGAAGAGAATAACTATGGCTACACCTTC
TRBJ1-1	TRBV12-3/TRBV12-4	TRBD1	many	CASSLRQGLGNTEAFF	TGTGCCAGCAGTCTACGACAGGGTTTGGGGAACACTGAAGCTTTCTTT
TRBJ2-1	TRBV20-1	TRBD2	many	CSADRVGGAEQFF	TGCAGTGCCGACCGTGTCGGGGGGGCGGAGCAGTTCTTC
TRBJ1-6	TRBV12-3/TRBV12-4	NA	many	CASSLKAGASPLHF	TGTGCCAGCAGTTTAAAGGCAGGCGCTTCACCCCTCCACTTT
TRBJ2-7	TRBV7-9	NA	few	CASSFLAAPPEQYF	TGTGCCAGCAGCTTCTTGGCGGCCCCACCCGAGCAGTACTTC
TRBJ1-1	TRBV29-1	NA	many	CSVKPWGNTEAFF	TGCAGTGTTAAACCTTGGGGGAACACTGAAGCTTTCTTT
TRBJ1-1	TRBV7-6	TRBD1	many	CASSFFGDRGMNTEAFF	TGTGCCAGCAGCTTTTTTGGGGACAGGGGAATGAACACTGAAGCTTTCTTT
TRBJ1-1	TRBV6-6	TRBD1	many	CASSYRDSAWTEAFF	TGTGCCAGCAGTTACCGGGACAGCGCTTGGACTGAAGCTTTCTTT
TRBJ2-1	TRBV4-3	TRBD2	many	CASSQGLADYNEQFF	TGCGCCAGCAGCCAAGGACTAGCGGATTACAATGAGCAGTTCTTC
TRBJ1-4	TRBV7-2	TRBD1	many	CASSRDRGNEKLFF	TGTGCCAGCAGCCGGGACAGGGGGAATGAAAAACTGTTTTTT
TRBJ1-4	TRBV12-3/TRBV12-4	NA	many	CASSADLLNEKLFF	TGTGCCAGCAGTGCCGACCTATTAAATGAAAAACTGTTTTTT
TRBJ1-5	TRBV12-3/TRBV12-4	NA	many	CASRFGGGNQPQHF	TGTGCCAGCCGTTTCGGGGGTGGCAATCAGCCCCAGCATTTT
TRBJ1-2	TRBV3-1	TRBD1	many	CASSPGGKNYGYTF	TGTGCCAGCAGCCCAGGGGGTAAGAACTATGGCTACACCTTC
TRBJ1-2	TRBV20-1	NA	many	CSVSAGSSGYTF	TGCAGTGTCAGCGCGGGAAGTAGTGGCTACACCTTC
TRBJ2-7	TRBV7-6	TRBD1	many	CASSLQQGLSEQYF	TGTGCCAGCAGCTTACAACAGGGGCTGAGCGAGCAGTACTTC
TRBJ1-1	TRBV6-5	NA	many	CASSYFNSNTEAFF	TGTGCCAGCAGTTACTTCAATTCGAACACTGAAGCTTTCTTT
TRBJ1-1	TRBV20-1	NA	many	CSAGGRGDTEAFF	TGCAGTGCTGGAGGAAGAGGGGACACTGAAGCTTTCTTT
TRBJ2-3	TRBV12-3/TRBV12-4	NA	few	CASSLGTPTDTQYF	TGTGCCAGCAGTTTAGGTACCCCCACAGATACGCAGTATTTT
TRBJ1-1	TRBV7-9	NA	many	CASSLGGQTEAFF	TGTGCCAGCAGCTTAGGGGGTCAAACTGAAGCTTTCTTT
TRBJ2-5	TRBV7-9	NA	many	CASSLGTVLQETQYF	TGTGCCAGCAGCTTAGGGACAGTGCTGCAAGAGACCCAGTACTTC
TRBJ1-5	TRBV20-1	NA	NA	CSASGAVDQPQHF	TGCAGTGCATCTGGGGCGGTGGATCAGCCCCAGCATTTT
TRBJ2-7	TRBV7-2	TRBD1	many	CASSLWDRLNEQYF	TGTGCCAGCAGCTTATGGGACAGGCTGAACGAGCAGTACTTC
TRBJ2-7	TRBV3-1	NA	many	CASSQENEQYF	TGTGCCAGCAGCCAAGAAAACGAGCAGTACTTC